The 9 T cell receptor beta chains in this list originate from one sample, sequenced in a study of regulatory T cells in long-lasting Graves disease. Assembly of TCR beta libraries relied on iRepertoire HTBI primers together with Arm-PCR of CDR3 regions. A single record per CDR3 protein comes from TCRdb applying MiXCR to the multiplex PCR reads. The sample contains 360,000 or so distinct CDR3 sequences, 16% of which appear only once. Specified time point: newly diagnosed GD, antithyroid drugs for less than 3 months. The authors made the TCR library using RNA they extracted from PBMCs. These data are also associated with another study on T cells in Graves' hyperthyroidism and ophthalmopathy.

The sample here was peripheral blood mononuclear cells (PBMCs), taken at new diagnosis, from a patient treated with antithyroid drugs. These receptors were taken from a man aged 40-50 years with Graves disease.

J is TRBJ2-5 and V is TRBV4-1, with unresolved D. Trimming took 0 bases from V and 1 from J, leaving 18 bases between them. The CDR3 is 18 amino acids. Looked up from germline, CDR1 is MGHRA and CDR2 is YSYEKL. In DNA, the CDR3 is TGCGCCAGCAGCCAAGATCCTCCGGGTACCGGGCTCCAAGAGACCCAGTACTTC. Translated, it gives CASSQDPPGTGLQETQYF.

This clonotype has more than one count but fewer than ten. V gene TRBV6-5 combines with J gene TRBJ2-2, with no clear D. The CDR3 is 15 residues long. Germline CDR1 MNHEY, CDR2 SVGAGI. The V end was cut by 2 bases, the J end by 0 bases, with 7 bases between. CDR3 in DNA: TGTGCCAGCAGTTACGGGCAGGCGAACACCGGGGAGCTGTTTTTT. Translating gives CASSYGQANTGELFF.

This clonotype has a count of ten or more. J is TRBJ2-7 and V is TRBV20-1; possibly TRBD1 or TRBD2 for D (5 bases each). The germline gives CDR1 DFQATT, CDR2 SNEGSKA (reference sequence). This CDR3 region has 14 residues. V lost 1 base, J lost 0 bases, and 10 bases lay in between. CDR3 region: CSARGRDGSYEQYF. DNA for the CDR3: TGCAGTGCTAGAGGCAGGGACGGCTCCTACGAGCAGTACTTC.

This clonotype was detected a few times. V gene TRBV5-1 combines with J gene TRBJ2-3; D is uncertain. The CDR3 has 14 residues. V lost 0 bases, J lost 4 bases, and 9 bases lay in between. The germline V gene has CDR1 SGHRS and CDR2 YFSETQ. The CDR3 sequence: CASSLGLRADTQYF. Written as DNA, the CDR3 is TGCGCCAGCAGCTTGGGGTTACGAGCAGATACGCAGTATTTT.

This clonotype was seen more than once but under ten times. This may arise from a read error, as a much more abundant clone is one base away. The chain joins TRBV5-1 to TRBJ2-1, with 12 positions matching TRBD1. Germline V gene sequence: CDR1 SGHRS, CDR2 YFSETQ. The CDR3 has 18 amino acids. CDR3 loop: CASSRGQGALKGDNGQFF. CDR3 DNA: TGCGCCAGCAGCCGGGGACAGGGGGCCCTAAAAGGAGACAATGGGCAGTTCTTC.

This clonotype was observed at least ten times. The chain has TRBV20-1 and TRBJ2-1, with 9 nucleotides matching TRBD2. The CDR3 has 15 amino acids. J lost 6 bases, V lost 0 bases, and 6 bases had no gene match. Germline-derived CDR1 and CDR2 are DFQATT and SNEGSKA (reference sequence). CDR3 sequence reads: CSARDRAGGLNEQFF. In DNA form, the CDR3 reads TGCAGTGCTAGAGATCGTGCGGGGGGGCTCAATGAGCAGTTCTTC.

The rearrangement links TRBV5-6 to TRBJ2-1; 10 bases line up with TRBD2. Germline trimming cut 1 base from V and 7 bases from J; bases unmatched to any gene: 5. Per germline, CDR1 SGHDT and CDR2 YYEEEE. The CDR3 spans 15 residues. CDR3 residues: CASSLLAGAGNEQFF. As DNA, the CDR3 is TGTGCCAGCAGCTTGCTAGCGGGGGCGGGAAATGAGCAGTTCTTC.

This clonotype showed up many times. The chain uses TRBV11-2 and TRBJ2-1; the D is unclear. The CDR3 contains 13 residues. V was shortened by 1 base and J by 9 bases, with 10 bases between the two germline ends. CDR1 is SGHAT and CDR2 is FQNNGV in the germline V gene. The CDR3 protein is CASSLGAYGEQFF. CDR3 sequence (DNA): TGTGCCAGCAGCTTAGGGGCATACGGTGAGCAGTTCTTC.

This clonotype was found many times. The chain carries TRBV6-1 and TRBJ1-1, with D possibly TRBD1 on 5 matching bases. From germline, CDR1 is MNHNS and CDR2 SASEGT. The length of the CDR3 is 13 residues. Trimming removed 6 bases at V and 4 bases at J, with 12 bases between. CDR3 sequence (DNA): TGTGCCAGCAGGCGATCTGGGGGCACTGAAGCTTTCTTT. This translates into CASRRSGGTEAFF.